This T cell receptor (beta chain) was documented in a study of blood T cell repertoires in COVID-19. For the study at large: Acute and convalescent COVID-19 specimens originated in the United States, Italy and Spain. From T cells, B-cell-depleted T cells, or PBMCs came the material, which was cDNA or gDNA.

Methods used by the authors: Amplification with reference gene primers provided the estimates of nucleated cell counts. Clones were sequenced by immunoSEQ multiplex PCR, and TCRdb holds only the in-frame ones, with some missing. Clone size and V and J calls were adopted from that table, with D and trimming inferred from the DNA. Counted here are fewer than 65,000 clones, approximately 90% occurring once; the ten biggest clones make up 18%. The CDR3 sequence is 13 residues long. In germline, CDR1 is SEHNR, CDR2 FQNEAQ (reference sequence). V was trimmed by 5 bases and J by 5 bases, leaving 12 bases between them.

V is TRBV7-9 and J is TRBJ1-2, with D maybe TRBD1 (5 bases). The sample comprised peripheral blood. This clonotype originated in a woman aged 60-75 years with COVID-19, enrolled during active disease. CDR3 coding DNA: TGTGCCAGCAGCCTACAGGCTGGGTATGGCTACACCTTC. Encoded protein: CASSLQAGYGYTF.